The 26 T cell receptor beta chains below all came from one sample that was sequenced in a study of identical twins. In TCRdb, the 5' RACE reads were re-called with MiXCR into one record per CDR3 protein. The sample carries about 890,000 distinct CDR3 sequences, roughly an eighth recorded once. These same data were also listed under a study on yellow fever vaccine responses in identical twins.

The sequencing sample was made of PBMCs. These receptors were collected from a woman aged 18-29 years in good health.

V is TRBV12-3 or TRBV12-4 and J is TRBJ2-7, with a tentative D call TRBD2 (6 bases). V lost 6 bases and J 6 bases, leaving 18 bases between the germline ends. CDR3 length: 14 residues. CDR3 amino acids: CASRKTGTPGEQYF. In DNA, the CDR3 is TGTGCCAGCAGAAAGACTGGGACTCCTGGCGAGCAGTACTTC.

This clonotype was observed a few times. J is TRBJ1-1 and V is TRBV28; D unclear. Germline V gene lookup returns CDR1 MDHEN and CDR2 SYDVKM. The CDR3 length is 13 residues. V shed 2 bases and J shed 10 bases, with 14 bases lying between them. CDR3 sequence reads: CASSLTRYGGAFF. The CDR3 nucleotides are TGTGCCAGCAGTTTAACCAGATACGGTGGAGCTTTCTTT.

This clonotype was recorded a few times. The chain couples TRBV3-1 to TRBJ2-5, with D perhaps matching TRBD2 (6 bases). The germline gives CDR1 LGHDT, CDR2 YNNKEL (reference sequence). The CDR3 totals 14 residues. Trimming removed 7 bases at V and 2 bases at J, with 14 bases between. DNA for the CDR3: TGTGCCAGCACTCCCTTCGGGGGTCAAGAGACCCAGTACTTC. It translates to CASTPFGGQETQYF.

This clonotype was counted a few times. The chain uses TRBV10-3 and TRBJ2-1; maybe TRBD2 (6 bases). The V end lost 7 bases, the J end lost 1 base, and 14 bases lay between the germline ends. This CDR3 region has 15 residues. The germline gives CDR1 ENHRY, CDR2 SYGVKD. Written as DNA, the CDR3 is TGTGCCATCACCCCAACTAGCCAGTCCTACAATGAGCAGTTCTTC. Protein product: CAITPTSQSYNEQFF.

This clonotype was detected only a few times. This sequence joins TRBV11-2 and TRBJ2-7; 8 nucleotides match TRBD1. Germline-derived CDR1 and CDR2 are SGHAT and FQNNGV. This CDR3 has 16 residues. V was clipped by 5 bases and J by 7 bases; unmatched bases: 16. DNA for the CDR3: TGTGCCAGCAGCGGAAGTGGGGACAGGCGCAATTATGAGCAGTACTTC. It codes for CASSGSGDRRNYEQYF.

This rearrangement joins TRBV18 to TRBJ2-1; possibly TRBD1 or TRBD2 for D (5 bases each). The CDR3 contains 15 residues. Trimming pared 2 bases from V and 2 bases from J, leaving 10 bases between. CDR1 and CDR2 from the germline V gene are KGHSH and LQKENI. Here the CDR3 reads CASSPWDEPYNEQFF. As DNA, the CDR3 is TGTGCCAGCTCACCATGGGACGAGCCCTACAATGAGCAGTTCTTC. Using reference TRBV18 and TRBJ2-1 for the parts outside the CDR3, the full variable domain is NAGVMQNPRHLVRRRGQEARLRCSPMKGHSHVYWYRQLPEEGLKFMVYLQKENIIDESGMPKERFSAEFPKEGPSILRIQQVVRGDSAAYFCASSPWDEPYNEQFFGPGTRLTVL.

The chain links TRBV4-1 to TRBJ2-2; D not certain. The length of the CDR3 is 14 residues. Trimming cost V 1 base and J 1 base, with 4 bases left between them. The germline CDR1 and CDR2 sequences are MGHRA and YSYEKL. CDR3 loop: CASSQAQNTGELFF. The CDR3 bases are TGCGCCAGCAGCCAAGCGCAGAACACCGGGGAGCTGTTTTTT.

The table lists this clonotype with a few counts. The chain uses TRBV24-1 and TRBJ2-1; 9 bases are shared with TRBD1. Trimming took 4 bases from V and 5 from J; bases not matched to a gene: 8. CDR1 is KGHDR, CDR2 SFDVKD, per germline. The CDR3 totals 16 residues. This chain's CDR3 is CATSEPGTGWNNEQFF. DNA of the CDR3: TGTGCCACCAGTGAGCCCGGGACAGGGTGGAACAATGAGCAGTTCTTC.

The V gene is TRBV7-6, the J gene TRBJ1-6; TRBD1 might be the D (5 bases). Trimming shortened V by 1 base and J by 14 bases, and 9 bases separated the two germline ends. Germline CDR1 SGHVS, CDR2 FNYEAQ. This CDR3 is 12 amino acids long. CDR3 DNA sequence: TGTGCCAGCAGCTTAGAGGGGATCACCCTCCACTTT. This translates into CASSLEGITLHF.

This clonotype has more than one count but fewer than ten. The chain recombines TRBV11-2 with TRBJ1-1; D not certain. Germline loops: CDR1 SGHAT, CDR2 FQNNGV. The CDR3 length is 18 residues. Trimming took off 0 bases at V and 1 base at J, with 18 bases between the two ends. CDR3: CASSLDPNPRYPNTEAFF. For the CDR3, the DNA is TGTGCCAGCAGCTTAGATCCGAATCCAAGGTACCCGAACACTGAAGCTTTCTTT.

The genes are TRBV5-1 and TRBJ2-6; D is unclear. This CDR3 has 18 residues. V dropped 3 bases and J dropped 4 bases, with 20 bases sitting between them. Germline V gene data show CDR1 as SGHRS and CDR2 as YFSETQ. CDR3: CASSSGYQALSGANVLTF. CDR3 nucleotide sequence: TGCGCCAGCAGCTCCGGGTATCAGGCTCTCTCAGGGGCCAACGTCCTGACTTTC.

The V and J genes are TRBV7-9 and TRBJ1-1; D call uncertain. The V gene lost 2 bases and the J gene lost 1 base, with 8 bases spanning the gap. The CDR3 consists of 14 residues. The germline V gene encodes CDR1 SEHNR and CDR2 FQNEAQ (reference sequence). DNA of the CDR3: TGTGCCAGCAGCTTATACCAGGAGAACACTGAAGCTTTCTTT. Its translation is CASSLYQENTEAFF.

This chain connects TRBV10-1 to TRBJ2-2; D gene uncertain. The ends were cut back, 4 bases at V and 4 bases at J, with 16 bases in the middle. Germline V lookup: CDR1 WNHNN, CDR2 SYGVQD (reference sequence). The CDR3 is made up of 16 amino acids. The CDR3 region has the DNA TGCGCCAGCAGTGCTCAGTTGCAGATAGGCACCGGGGAGCTGTTTTTT. Amino acids: CASSAQLQIGTGELFF.

This clonotype was observed a few times. The CDR3 DNA is TGCAGTGCTAGCGCCGGGGAGGTCGAGCAGTTCTTC. Translated, it gives CSASAGEVEQFF. V usage is TRBV20-1 and J usage is TRBJ2-1; TRBD2 might be the D (6 bases). Trimming shortened V by 3 bases and J by 10 bases, and 13 bases separated the two germline ends. The germline CDR1 and CDR2 sequences are DFQATT and SNEGSKA (reference sequence). This CDR3 comprises 12 residues.

The chain links TRBV10-3 to TRBJ2-5, with a weak D call TRBD2 (6 bases). Germline V gene sequence: CDR1 ENHRY, CDR2 SYGVKD. Between the trimmed V and J ends, which lost 6 bases and 3 bases, there was a span of 17 bases. CDR3 length: 15 residues. For the CDR3, the DNA is TGTGCCATCAGCGGCAGCGGTCCGGGGGAAGAGACCCAGTACTTC. Protein: CAISGSGPGEETQYF.

This clonotype was seen more than once but under ten times. This chain joins TRBV10-3 and TRBJ2-1, with D possibly being TRBD1 (5 bases). The ends were cut back, 10 bases at V and 8 bases at J, with 24 bases in the middle. Germline-derived CDR1 and CDR2 are ENHRY and SYGVKD. CDR3 length: 15 amino acids. CDR3 sequence reads: CATNARQGLSDEQFF. The CDR3 nucleotides are TGTGCCACCAATGCCCGGCAGGGTTTAAGCGATGAGCAGTTCTTC.

The chain links TRBV28 to TRBJ1-1; 8 bases fit TRBD1. Germline-derived CDR1 and CDR2 are MDHEN and SYDVKM. There are 13 residues in the CDR3. J was trimmed by 5 bases and V by 6 bases; bases with no gene match: 5. As DNA, the CDR3 is TGTGCCAGCAGGAGGACAGGGAGGACTGAAGCTTTCTTT. It is translated as CASRRTGRTEAFF.

In its sample, this clonotype was seen a few times. This sequence joins TRBV28 and TRBJ2-1, with 7 positions matching TRBD1. This CDR3 spans 13 amino acids. Germline V CDR1 and CDR2: MDHEN, SYDVKM. V was clipped by 5 bases and J by 6 bases; unmatched bases: 4. CDR3 coding DNA: TGTGCCAGCAGTCGACAGGGCTTCAATGAGCAGTTCTTC. Its protein product is CASSRQGFNEQFF. The variable domain in full, completed from reference TRBV28 and TRBJ2-1, reads DVKVTQSSRYLVKRTGEKVFLECVQDMDHENMFWYRQDPGLGLRLIYFSYDVKMKEKGDIPEGYSVSREKKERFSLILESASTNQTSMYLCASSRQGFNEQFFGPGTRLTVL.

This clonotype came up many times. The genes are TRBV20-1 and TRBJ1-6, with D possibly matching TRBD1 (5 bases). The CDR3 totals 15 residues. The V end was cut by 4 bases, the J end by 7 bases, with 17 bases between. CDR1 is DFQATT and CDR2 is SNEGSKA in the germline V gene (reference sequence). This CDR3 is CSAMGPGGENSPLHF. For the CDR3, the DNA is TGCAGTGCTATGGGGCCGGGGGGTGAAAATTCACCCCTCCACTTT.

This clonotype was found a few times. The genes are TRBV4-1 and TRBJ1-1; 8 bases map to TRBD1. V was clipped by 4 bases and J by 1 base; unmatched bases: 8. Germline CDR1 reads MGHRA; CDR2 reads YSYEKL. CDR3 length: 16 residues. Written as DNA, the CDR3 is TGCGCCAGCAGCCCCATGCACGGGACAGGGAACACTGAAGCTTTCTTT. This sequence encodes CASSPMHGTGNTEAFF.

In this sample, this clonotype turned up a few times. V and J are TRBV11-2 and TRBJ2-1, with D perhaps matching TRBD2 (6 bases). The V gene lost 5 bases and the J gene lost 8 bases, with 16 bases spanning the gap. The germline CDR1 and CDR2 sequences are SGHAT and FQNNGV. The CDR3 runs 14 residues. CDR3 sequence (DNA): TGTGCCAGCAGCGCGGGAATCGGTCGGGATGAGCAGTTCTTC. The encoded protein is CASSAGIGRDEQFF.

The chain joins TRBV20-1 to TRBJ1-1, with D unclear. The CDR3 sequence is 13 residues long. The germline V gene has CDR1 DFQATT and CDR2 SNEGSKA (reference sequence). Trimming left V 6 bases short and J 4 bases short, with 15 bases between. In DNA form, the CDR3 reads TGCAGTGCCCCCCCAACCTCCGCCACTGAAGCTTTCTTT. It encodes CSAPPTSATEAFF.

This clonotype turned up a few times. The J gene is TRBJ2-1, the V gene TRBV7-9, with D perhaps matching TRBD1 (5 bases). The germline gives CDR1 SEHNR, CDR2 FQNEAQ (reference sequence). V lost 4 bases to trimming and J lost 0 bases, with 13 bases between them. This CDR3 comprises 16 residues. This chain's CDR3 is CASSSYRLSSYNEQFF. CDR3 coding DNA: TGTGCCAGCAGCTCTTACAGGTTAAGCTCCTACAATGAGCAGTTCTTC.

This clonotype turned up a few times. The chain joins TRBV25-1 to TRBJ2-7; 8 bases are a match to TRBD2. The CDR3 is made up of 12 amino acids. V trimming: 8 bases; J trimming: 5 bases; junction bases outside the gene matches: 5. CDR1 and CDR2 from the germline V gene are MGHDK and SYGVNS. The CDR3 nucleotides are TGTGCCAGCCACGGGGGGGGCGACGAGCAGTACTTC. Encoded protein: CASHGGGDEQYF.

The rearrangement links TRBV28 to TRBJ2-3, with 7 bases fitting TRBD1. J was trimmed by 2 bases and V by 4 bases; bases with no gene match: 9. The CDR3 is made up of 16 amino acids. Germline assignment: CDR1 MDHEN and CDR2 SYDVKM. The CDR3 nucleotides read TGTGCCAGCAGTTACCAGACAGGGACCCTCACAGATACGCAGTATTTT. This translates into CASSYQTGTLTDTQYF.

The genes are TRBV28 and TRBJ2-3; 9 bases are shared with TRBD1. Germline V CDR1 and CDR2: MDHEN, SYDVKM. This CDR3 contains 15 residues. J lost 8 bases, V lost 6 bases, and 12 bases had no gene match. This chain's CDR3 is CASSPAGQGPGTQYF. The CDR3 coding sequence is TGTGCCAGCAGCCCCGCCGGACAGGGGCCAGGTACGCAGTATTTT.